The T cell receptor beta chain described here comes from a study of T cells after yellow fever vaccination. Study outcomes and limitations: The secondary T-cell response peaked on day 5, not day 15, but was weaker.

CDR1 and CDR2 from the germline V gene are SGHTA and FQGNSA. This CDR3 has 16 amino acids. J lost 4 bases, V lost 5 bases, and 5 bases had no gene match. One entry per CDR3 protein results from TCRdb running MiXCR on the 5' RACE reads. There are approximately 13,000 distinct CDR3 sequences in the sample; approximately 5% occur only once, and 51% lies in the top ten. This TCR came from a man aged 25 to 40 who received the YFV17D yellow fever vaccine. Sequenced here: PBMCs, either bulk or a sorted T-cell subset (CD4+, CD8+, memory, or dextramer-sorted; not recorded which), sampled 45 days after the yellow fever booster vaccination. V usage is TRBV7-2 and J usage is TRBJ2-3; 14 bases match TRBD2. CDR3 sequence: CASSLTSGRVADTQYF. The CDR3 region has the DNA TGTGCCAGCAGCCTGACTAGCGGGAGGGTGGCAGATACGCAGTATTTT.